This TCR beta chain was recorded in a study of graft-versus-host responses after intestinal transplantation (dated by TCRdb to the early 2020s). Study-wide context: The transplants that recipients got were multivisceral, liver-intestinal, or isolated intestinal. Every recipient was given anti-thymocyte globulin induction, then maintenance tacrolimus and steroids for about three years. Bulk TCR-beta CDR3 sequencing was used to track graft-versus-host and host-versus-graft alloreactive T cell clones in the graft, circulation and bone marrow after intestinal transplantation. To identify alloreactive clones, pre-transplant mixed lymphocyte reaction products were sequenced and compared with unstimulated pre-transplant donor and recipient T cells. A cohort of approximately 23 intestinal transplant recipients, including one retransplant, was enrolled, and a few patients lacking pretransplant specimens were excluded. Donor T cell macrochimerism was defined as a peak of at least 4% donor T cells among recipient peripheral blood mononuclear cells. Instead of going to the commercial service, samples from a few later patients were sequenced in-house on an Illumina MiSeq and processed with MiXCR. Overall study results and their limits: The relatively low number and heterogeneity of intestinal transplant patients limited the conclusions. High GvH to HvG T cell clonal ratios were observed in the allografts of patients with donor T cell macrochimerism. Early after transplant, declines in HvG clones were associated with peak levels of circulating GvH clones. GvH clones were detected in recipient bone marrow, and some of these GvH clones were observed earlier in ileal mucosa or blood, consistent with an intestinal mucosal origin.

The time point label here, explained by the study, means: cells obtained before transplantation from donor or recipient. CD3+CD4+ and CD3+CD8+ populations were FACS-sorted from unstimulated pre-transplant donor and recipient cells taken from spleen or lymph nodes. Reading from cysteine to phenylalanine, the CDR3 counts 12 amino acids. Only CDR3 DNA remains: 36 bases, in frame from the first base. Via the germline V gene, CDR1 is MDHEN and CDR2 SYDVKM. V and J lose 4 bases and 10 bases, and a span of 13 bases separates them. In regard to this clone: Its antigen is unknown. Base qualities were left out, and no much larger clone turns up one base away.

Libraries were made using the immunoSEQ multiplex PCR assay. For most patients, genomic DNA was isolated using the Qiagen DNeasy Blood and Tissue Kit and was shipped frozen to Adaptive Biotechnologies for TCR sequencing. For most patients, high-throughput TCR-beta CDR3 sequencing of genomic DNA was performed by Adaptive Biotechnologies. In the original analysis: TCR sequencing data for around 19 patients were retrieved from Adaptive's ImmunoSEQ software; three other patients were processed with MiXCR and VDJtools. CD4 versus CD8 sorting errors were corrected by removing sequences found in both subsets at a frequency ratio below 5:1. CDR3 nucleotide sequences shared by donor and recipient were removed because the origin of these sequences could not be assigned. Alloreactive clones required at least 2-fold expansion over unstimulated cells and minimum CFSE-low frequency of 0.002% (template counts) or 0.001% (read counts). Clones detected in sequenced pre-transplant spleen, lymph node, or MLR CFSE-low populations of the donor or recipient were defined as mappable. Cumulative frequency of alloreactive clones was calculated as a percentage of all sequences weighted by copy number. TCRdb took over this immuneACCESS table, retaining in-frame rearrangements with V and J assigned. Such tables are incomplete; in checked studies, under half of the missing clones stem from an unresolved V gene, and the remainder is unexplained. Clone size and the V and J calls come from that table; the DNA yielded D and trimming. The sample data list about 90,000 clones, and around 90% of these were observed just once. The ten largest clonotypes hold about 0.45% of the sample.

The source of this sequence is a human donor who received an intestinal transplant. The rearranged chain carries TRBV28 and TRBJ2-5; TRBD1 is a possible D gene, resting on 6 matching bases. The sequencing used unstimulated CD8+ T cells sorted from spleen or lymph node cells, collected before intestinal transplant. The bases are TGTGCCAGCAGTTACCCGTGGGGGCTCCAGTACTTC. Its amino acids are CASSYPWGLQYF.